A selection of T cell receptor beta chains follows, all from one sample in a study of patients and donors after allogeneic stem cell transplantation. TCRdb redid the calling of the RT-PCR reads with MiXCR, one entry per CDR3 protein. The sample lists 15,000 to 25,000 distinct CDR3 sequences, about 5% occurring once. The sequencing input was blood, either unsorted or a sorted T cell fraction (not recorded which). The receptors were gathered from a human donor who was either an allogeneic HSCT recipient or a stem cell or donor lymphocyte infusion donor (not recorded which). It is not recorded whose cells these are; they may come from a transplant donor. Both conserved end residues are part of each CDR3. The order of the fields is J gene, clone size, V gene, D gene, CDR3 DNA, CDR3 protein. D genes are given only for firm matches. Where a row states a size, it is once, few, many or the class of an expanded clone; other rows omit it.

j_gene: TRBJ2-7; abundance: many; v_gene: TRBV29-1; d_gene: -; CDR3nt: TGCAGTCACCCTCACTACGAGCAGTACTTC; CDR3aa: CSHPHYEQYF
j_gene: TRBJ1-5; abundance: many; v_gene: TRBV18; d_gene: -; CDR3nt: TGTGCCAGCTCACCACCGTTTGCGGGCGAGCAGCCCCAGCATTTT; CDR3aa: CASSPPFAGEQPQHF
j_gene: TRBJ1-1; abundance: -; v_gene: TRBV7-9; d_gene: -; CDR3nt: TGTGCAGACGGGTACACTGAAGCTTTCTTT; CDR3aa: CADGYTEAFF
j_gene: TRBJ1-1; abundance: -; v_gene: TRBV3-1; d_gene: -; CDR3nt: TGTGCCAGCACCCCTCAGGGATACACTGAAGCTTTCTTT; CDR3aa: CASTPQGYTEAFF
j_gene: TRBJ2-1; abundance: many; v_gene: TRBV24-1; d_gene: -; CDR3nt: TGTGCCACCAGCCTATCGTGGGGGAATGAGCAGTTCTTC; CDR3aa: CATSLSWGNEQFF
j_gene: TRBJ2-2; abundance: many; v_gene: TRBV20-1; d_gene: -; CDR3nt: TGCAGTGCTAGAGATTGGGTCAGGGGAACCGGGGAGCTGTTTTTT; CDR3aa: CSARDWVRGTGELFF
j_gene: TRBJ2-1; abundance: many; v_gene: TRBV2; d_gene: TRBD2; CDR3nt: TGTGCCAGCAGTGTAGGACTAGCGGGAGCCATCAATGAGCAGTTCTTC; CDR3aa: CASSVGLAGAINEQFF
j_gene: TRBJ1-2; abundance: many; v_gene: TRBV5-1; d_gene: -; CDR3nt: TGCGCCAGCAGCTTGATGTCAGCGGAGGATGGCTACACCTTC; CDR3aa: CASSLMSAEDGYTF
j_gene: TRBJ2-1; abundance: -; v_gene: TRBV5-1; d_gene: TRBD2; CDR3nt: TGCGCCAGCAGCTTAGTCAGTATGGGACTAGCTTGGGGCAATGAGCAGTTCTTC; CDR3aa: CASSLVSMGLAWGNEQFF
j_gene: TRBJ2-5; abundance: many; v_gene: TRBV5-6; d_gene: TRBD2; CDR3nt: TGTGCCAGCAGCTTGGTGGGCGGGGGGGCCGGGTCAGAGACCCAGTACTTC; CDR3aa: CASSLVGGGAGSETQYF
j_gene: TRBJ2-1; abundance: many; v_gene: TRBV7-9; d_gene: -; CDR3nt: TGTGCCAGCTTCCCGGCCGGGTACAATGAGCAGTTCTTC; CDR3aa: CASFPAGYNEQFF
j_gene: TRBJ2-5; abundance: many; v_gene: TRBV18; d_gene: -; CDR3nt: TGTGCCAGCTCACCACGATTTGGGGCTGGAGAGACCCAGTACTTC; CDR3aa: CASSPRFGAGETQYF
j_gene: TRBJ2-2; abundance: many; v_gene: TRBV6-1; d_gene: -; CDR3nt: TGTGCCAGCAGGTCACAGGGATGGGGGGAGCTGTTTTTT; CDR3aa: CASRSQGWGELFF
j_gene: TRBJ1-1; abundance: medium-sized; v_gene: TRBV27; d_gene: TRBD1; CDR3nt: TGTGCCACCCGGGACAGGGTAGAGGCTTTCTTT; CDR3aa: CATRDRVEAFF
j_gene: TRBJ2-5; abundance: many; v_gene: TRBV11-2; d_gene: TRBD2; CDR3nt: TGTGCCAGCAGCTCTCCTGTGACTAGCGAGGAGACCCAGTACTTC; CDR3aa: CASSSPVTSEETQYF
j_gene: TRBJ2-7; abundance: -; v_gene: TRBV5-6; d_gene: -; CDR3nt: TGTGCCAGCAGCTTGGGAATCTCGAGCGCCTACGAGCAGTACTTC; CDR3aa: CASSLGISSAYEQYF
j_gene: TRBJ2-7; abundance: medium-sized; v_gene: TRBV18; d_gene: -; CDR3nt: TGTGCCAGCTCACCAAGGGCCTTTGAGCAGTACTTC; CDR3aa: CASSPRAFEQYF
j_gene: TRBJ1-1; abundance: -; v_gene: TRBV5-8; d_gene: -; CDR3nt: TGTGCCAGCAGCCTGGGACTAGGGGGGGACACTGAAGCTTTCTTT; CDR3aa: CASSLGLGGDTEAFF
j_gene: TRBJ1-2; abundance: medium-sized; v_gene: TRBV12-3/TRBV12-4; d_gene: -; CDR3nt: TGTGCCAGCAGTTTAGGGGCAGTCTATGGCTACACCTTC; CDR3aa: CASSLGAVYGYTF
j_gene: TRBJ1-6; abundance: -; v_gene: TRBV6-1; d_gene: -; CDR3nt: TGTGCCAGCAGCCGAAAAAACCCTGAGCTCACCTATAATTCACCCCTCCACTTT; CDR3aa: CASSRKNPELTYNSPLHF
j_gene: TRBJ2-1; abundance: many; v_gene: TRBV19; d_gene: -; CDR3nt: TGTGCCAGTAGTGATAGCGTTACCTCCTACAATGAGCAGTTCTTC; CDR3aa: CASSDSVTSYNEQFF
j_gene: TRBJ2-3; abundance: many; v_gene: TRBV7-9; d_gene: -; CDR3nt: TGTGCCAGCAGCCGGAGAGAGGGGGTTACAGATACGCAGTATTTT; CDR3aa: CASSRREGVTDTQYF
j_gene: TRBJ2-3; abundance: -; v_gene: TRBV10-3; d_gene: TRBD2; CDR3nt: TGTGCCACCAAACGAGGGGGGCTAGCGGGGGCCTACACAGATACGCAGTATTTT; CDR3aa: CATKRGGLAGAYTDTQYF
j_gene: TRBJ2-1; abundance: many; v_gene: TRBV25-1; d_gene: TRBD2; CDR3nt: TGTGCCAGCAGGCAGAGTGGCGGGAGTAATGAGCAGTTCTTC; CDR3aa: CASRQSGGSNEQFF
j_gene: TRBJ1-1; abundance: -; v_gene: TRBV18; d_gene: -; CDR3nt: TGTGCCAGCTCACCAAGGGATGGGAACACTGAAGCTTTCTTT; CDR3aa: CASSPRDGNTEAFF
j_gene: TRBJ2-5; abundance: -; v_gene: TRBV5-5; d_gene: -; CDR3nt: TGTGCCAGCAGCTACCAGGTGTGGAGCCAAGAGACCCAGTACTTC; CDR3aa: CASSYQVWSQETQYF
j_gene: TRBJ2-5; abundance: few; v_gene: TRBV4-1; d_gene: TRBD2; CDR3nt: TGCGCCAGCAGCCAAGATACGGGGGGGGGGACCCAGTACTTC; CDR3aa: CASSQDTGGGTQYF
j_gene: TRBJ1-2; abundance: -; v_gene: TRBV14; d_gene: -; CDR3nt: TGTGCCAGCAGCCTCTCCTTCTATGGCTACACCTTC; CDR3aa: CASSLSFYGYTF
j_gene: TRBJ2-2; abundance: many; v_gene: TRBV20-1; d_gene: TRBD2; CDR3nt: TGCAGTGCTAGGAGAGCGGGGGGGTACACCGGGGAGCTGTTTTTT; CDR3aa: CSARRAGGYTGELFF
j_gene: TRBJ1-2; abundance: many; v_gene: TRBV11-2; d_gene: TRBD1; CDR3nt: TGTGCCAGCAGCTTAGGACAGGGGATCGGTGGATATGGCTACACCTTC; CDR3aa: CASSLGQGIGGYGYTF